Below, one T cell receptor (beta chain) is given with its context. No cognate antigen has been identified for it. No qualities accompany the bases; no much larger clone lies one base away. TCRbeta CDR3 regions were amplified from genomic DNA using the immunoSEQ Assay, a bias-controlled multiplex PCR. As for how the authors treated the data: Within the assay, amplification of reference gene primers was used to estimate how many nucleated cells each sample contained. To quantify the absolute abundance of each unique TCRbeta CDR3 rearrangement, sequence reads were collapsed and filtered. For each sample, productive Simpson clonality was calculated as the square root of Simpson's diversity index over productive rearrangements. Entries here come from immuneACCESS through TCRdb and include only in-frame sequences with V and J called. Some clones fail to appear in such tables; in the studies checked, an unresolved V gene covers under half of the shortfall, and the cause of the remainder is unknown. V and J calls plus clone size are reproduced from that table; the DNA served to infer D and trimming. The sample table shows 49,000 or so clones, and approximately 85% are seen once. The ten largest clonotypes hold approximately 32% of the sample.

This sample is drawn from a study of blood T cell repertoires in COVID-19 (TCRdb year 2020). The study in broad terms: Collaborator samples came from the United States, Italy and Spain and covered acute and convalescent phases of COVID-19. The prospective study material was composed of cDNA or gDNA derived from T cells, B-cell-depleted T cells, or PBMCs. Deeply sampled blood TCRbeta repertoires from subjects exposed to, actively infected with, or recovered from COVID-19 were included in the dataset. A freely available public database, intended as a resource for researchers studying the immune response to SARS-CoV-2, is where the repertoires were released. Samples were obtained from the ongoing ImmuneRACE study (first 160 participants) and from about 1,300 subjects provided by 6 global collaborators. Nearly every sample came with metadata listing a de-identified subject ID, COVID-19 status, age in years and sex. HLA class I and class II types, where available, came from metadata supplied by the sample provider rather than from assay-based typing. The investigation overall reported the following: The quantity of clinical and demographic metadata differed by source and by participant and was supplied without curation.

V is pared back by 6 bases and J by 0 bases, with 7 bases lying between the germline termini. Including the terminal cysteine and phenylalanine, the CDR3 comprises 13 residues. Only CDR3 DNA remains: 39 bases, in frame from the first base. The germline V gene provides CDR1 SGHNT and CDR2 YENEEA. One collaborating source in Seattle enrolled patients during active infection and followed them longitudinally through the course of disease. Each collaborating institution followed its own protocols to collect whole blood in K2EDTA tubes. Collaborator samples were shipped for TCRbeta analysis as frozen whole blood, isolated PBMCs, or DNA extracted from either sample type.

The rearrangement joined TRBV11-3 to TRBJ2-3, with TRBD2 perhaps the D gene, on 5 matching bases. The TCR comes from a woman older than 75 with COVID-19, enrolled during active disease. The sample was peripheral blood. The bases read TGTGCCAGCAGTCCGGGGAGCACAGATACGCAGTATTTT. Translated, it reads CASSPGSTDTQYF.